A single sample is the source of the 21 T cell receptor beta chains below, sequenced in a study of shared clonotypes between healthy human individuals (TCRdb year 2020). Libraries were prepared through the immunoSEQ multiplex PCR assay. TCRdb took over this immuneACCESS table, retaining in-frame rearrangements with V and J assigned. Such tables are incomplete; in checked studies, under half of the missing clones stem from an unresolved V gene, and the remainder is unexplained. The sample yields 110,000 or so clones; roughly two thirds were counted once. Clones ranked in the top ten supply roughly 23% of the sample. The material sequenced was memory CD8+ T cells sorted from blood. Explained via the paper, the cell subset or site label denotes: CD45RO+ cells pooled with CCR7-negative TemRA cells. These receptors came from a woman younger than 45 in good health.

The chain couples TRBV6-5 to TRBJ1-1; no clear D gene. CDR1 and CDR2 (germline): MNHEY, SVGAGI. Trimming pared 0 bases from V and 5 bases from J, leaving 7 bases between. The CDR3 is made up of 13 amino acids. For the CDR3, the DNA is TGTGCCAGCAGTTACTCTGTGGGTACTGAAGCTTTCTTT. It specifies CASSYSVGTEAFF.

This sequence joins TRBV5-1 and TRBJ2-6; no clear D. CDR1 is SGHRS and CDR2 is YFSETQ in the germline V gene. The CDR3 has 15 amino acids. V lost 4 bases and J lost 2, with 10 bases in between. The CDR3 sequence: CASSTDGAGANVLTF. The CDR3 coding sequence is TGCGCCAGCAGCACCGATGGGGCTGGGGCCAACGTCCTGACTTTC.

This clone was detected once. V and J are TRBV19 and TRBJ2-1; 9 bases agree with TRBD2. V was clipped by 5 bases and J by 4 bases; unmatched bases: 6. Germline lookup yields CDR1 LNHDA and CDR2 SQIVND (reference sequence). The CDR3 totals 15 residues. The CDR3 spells CASSLLAGRYNEQFF. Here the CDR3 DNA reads TGTGCCAGTAGTTTACTAGCGGGCCGATACAATGAGCAGTTCTTC.

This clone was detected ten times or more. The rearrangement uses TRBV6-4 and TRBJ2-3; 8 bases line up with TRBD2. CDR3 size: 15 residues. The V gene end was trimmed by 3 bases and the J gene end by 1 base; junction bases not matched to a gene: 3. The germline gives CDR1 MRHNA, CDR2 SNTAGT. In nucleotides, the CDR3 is TGTGCCAGCAGTGAGGAAGCGGGGGGCACAGATACGCAGTATTTT. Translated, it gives CASSEEAGGTDTQYF.

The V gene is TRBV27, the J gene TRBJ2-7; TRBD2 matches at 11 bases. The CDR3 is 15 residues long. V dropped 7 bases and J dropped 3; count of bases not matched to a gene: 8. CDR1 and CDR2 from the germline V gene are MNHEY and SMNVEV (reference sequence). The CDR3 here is CASTMGTSGVYEQYF. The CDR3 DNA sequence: TGTGCCAGCACCATGGGGACTAGCGGAGTCTACGAGCAGTACTTC.

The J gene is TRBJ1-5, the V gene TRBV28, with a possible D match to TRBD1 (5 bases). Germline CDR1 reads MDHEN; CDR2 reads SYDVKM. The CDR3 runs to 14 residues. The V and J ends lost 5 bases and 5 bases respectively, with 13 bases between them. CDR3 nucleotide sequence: TGTGCCAGCAGTGAGCCCCTCAGGGATCAGCCCCAGCATTTT. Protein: CASSEPLRDQPQHF.

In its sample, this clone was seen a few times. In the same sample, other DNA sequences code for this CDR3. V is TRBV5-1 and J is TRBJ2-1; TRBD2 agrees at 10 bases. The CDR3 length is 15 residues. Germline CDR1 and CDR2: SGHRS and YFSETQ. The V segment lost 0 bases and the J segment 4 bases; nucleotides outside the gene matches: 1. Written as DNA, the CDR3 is TGCGCCAGCAGCTTGGCTAGCGGGAGTTACAATGAGCAGTTCTTC. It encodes CASSLASGSYNEQFF.

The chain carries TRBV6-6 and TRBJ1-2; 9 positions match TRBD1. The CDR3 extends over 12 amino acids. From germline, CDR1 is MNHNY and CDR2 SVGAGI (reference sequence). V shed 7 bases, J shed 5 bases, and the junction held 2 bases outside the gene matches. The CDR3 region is CASMGTGYGYTF. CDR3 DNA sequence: TGTGCCAGCATGGGGACAGGGTATGGCTACACCTTC.

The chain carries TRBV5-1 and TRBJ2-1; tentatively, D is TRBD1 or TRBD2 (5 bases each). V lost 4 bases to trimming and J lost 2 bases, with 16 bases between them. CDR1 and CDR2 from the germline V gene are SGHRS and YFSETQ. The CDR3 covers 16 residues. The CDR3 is CASSGTVRAAYNEQFF. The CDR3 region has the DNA TGCGCCAGCAGCGGGACGGTCAGGGCTGCCTACAATGAGCAGTTCTTC.

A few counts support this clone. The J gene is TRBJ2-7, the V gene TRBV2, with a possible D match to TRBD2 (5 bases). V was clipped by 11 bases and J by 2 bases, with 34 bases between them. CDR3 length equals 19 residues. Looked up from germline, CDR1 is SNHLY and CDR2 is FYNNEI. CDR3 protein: CASSTEPAAEDSPTYEQYF. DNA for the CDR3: TGTGCCTCATCCACGGAACCAGCTGCGGAGGACTCCCCTACCTACGAGCAGTACTTC.

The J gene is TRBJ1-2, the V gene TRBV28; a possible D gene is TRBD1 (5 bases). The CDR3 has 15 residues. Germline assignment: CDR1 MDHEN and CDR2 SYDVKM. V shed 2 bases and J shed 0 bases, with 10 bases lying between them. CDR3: CASSLGGSPNYGYTF. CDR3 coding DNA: TGTGCCAGCAGTTTAGGGGGTAGCCCTAACTATGGCTACACCTTC.

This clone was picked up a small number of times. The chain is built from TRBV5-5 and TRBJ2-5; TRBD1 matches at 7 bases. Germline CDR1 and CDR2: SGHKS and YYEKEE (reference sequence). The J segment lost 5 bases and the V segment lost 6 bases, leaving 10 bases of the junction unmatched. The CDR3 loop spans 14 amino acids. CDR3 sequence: CASIPGQTGETQYF. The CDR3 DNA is TGTGCCAGCATCCCGGGACAGACAGGGGAGACCCAGTACTTC.

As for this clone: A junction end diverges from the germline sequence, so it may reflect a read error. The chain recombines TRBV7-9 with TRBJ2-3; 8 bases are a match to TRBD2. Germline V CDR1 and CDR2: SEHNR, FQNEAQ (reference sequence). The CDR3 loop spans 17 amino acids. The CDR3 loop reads CASSQDRRSGSPDTQYF. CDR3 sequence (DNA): TGCGCCAGCAGCCAAGATCGGAGGAGCGGGAGCCCAGATACGCAGTATTTT.

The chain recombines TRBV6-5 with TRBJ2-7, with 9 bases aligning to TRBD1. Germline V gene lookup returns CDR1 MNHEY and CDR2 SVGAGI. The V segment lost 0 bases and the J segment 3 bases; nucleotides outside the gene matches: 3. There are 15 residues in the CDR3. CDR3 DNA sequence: TGTGCCAGCAGTTACTCCTGGACAGGGGACTACGAGCAGTACTTC. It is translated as CASSYSWTGDYEQYF.

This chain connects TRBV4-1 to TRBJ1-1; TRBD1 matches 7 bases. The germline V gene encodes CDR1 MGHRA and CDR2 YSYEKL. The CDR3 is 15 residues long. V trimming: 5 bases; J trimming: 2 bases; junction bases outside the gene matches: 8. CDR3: CASSDLGGSNTEAFF. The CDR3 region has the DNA TGCGCCAGCAGCGATTTAGGGGGCAGTAACACTGAAGCTTTCTTT.

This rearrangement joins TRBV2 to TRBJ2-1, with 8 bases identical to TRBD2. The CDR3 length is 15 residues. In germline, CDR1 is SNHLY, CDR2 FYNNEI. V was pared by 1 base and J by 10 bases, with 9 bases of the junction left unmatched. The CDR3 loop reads CASSEGSGSIGEQFF. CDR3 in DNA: TGTGCCAGCAGTGAAGGGAGCGGGAGTATTGGGGAGCAGTTCTTC.

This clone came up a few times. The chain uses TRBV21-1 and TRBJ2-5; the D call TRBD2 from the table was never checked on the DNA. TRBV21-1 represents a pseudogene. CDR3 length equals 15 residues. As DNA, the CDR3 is TGTGCCAGCAGCAAGGAGGCAGTGGGTTTTGAGACCCAGTACTTC. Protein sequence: CASSKEAVGFETQYF.

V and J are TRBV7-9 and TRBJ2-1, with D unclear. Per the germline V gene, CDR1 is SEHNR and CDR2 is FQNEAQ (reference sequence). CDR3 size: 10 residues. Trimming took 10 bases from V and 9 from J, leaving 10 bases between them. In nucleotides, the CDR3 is TGTGCCACCCATGTTACTGAGCAGTTCTTC. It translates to CATHVTEQFF.

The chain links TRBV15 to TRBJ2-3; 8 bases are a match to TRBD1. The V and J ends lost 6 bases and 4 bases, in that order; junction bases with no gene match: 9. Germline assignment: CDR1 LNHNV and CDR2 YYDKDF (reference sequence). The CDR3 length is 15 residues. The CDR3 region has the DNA TGTGCCACCAGTTACGGACAGGGAGGCTCAGATACGCAGTATTTT. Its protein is CATSYGQGGSDTQYF.

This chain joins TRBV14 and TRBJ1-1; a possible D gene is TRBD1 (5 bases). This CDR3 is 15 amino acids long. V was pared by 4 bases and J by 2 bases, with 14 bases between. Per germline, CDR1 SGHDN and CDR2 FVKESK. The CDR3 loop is CASSLTRGINTEAFF. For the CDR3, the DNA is TGTGCCAGCAGCCTTACGAGGGGAATCAACACTGAAGCTTTCTTT.

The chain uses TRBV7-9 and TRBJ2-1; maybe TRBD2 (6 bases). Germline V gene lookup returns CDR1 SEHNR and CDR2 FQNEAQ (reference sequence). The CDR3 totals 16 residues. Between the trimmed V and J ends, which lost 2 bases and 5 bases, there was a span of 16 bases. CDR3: CASSLRLAGRNNEQFF. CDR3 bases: TGTGCCAGCAGCTTACGGCTAGCCGGGAGAAACAATGAGCAGTTCTTC.